The present entry profiles one T cell receptor (beta chain) with its context. The count of this clonotype is one. Its antigen remains unidentified. Base quality data are lacking; no much larger clone is found one base away. One read alone provides weak support. Ophthalmopathy patients had moderately to severely active disease, Clinical Activity Score of at least 3, NOSPECS grade of at least 4, and duration under 3 months. Any patient with an uncontrolled infection, another autoimmune disease, pregnancy or lactation was excluded. Clinical symptoms, serum thyroxine and TRAb, thyroid ultrasound, and orbital computed tomography formed the basis for the diagnoses. Ficoll-Paque density gradient centrifugation was used to isolate PBMCs from around 10 ml of fresh peripheral blood. Total RNA was extracted using Trizol reagent, and RNA quality was assessed on an Agilent 2100 Bioanalyzer. The TCR beta CDR3 regions were amplified from the RNA transcripts. For the first round of RT-PCR on the TCR CDR3, the HTBI primer set was used together with the Qiagen OneStep RT-PCR kit. Libraries were constructed in a second round of multiplex PCR, after which size selection and purification were carried out. Sequencing of the libraries was done on an Illumina HiSeq2000 using paired-end 100 bp reads. Per the source publication's procedure: SOAPnuke was used to process the raw data, throwing out any read that contained adapters or uncalled bases, had a mean Phred below 15, or lacked an exact constant-primer or identifier match. COPE v1.2.5 was used to merge the high-quality paired reads, and each unique nucleotide sequence was defined as a clonotype. MiTCR v1.1 was used to align the clonotypes against IMGT TRBV, TRBD and TRBJ reference segments. The analysis included only V-J combinations with a frequency above 0.0001, which together covered approximately 99% of the repertoires. A TCS score was defined as the ratio between F50 (clonal expansion) and ExV (chaos), using BLOSUM62-based TCRdist between CDR3 peptides within each V-J. Welch's t-statistics and random forest reduced 500 to 650 V-J features to roughly 13, which were used in a naive Bayes classifier (R e1071). TCRdb handled the public reads itself, with Q25 trimming in fastp and clone calling in MiXCR, and kept productive beta chains. Every CDR3 protein is listed once, alongside the most common genes and DNA of its rows. The V and J calls and clone size are TCRdb's, not the authors'. The sample table holds hundreds of thousands of distinct CDR3 sequences, of which approximately 23% were seen once. The top ten constitute around two thirds of the sample.

The junction shows trimming of 2 bases on V and 6 bases on J, plus 7 bases between the germline ends. Including the terminal cysteine and phenylalanine, the CDR3 comprises 13 residues. The sequence is cut down to CDR3 DNA, 39 bases in frame from base 1. CDR1 and CDR2 were assigned from the germline V gene as SGHDN and FVKESK. The record originates from a study of T cells in Graves' hyperthyroidism and ophthalmopathy (dated by TCRdb to between 2018 and 2021). Some background on the complete study: Peripheral blood was sampled at the time of initial diagnosis, prior to any treatment. The roughly 100 discovery patients were divided at random into training and test sets in a 7:3 ratio. In addition, the study compared T-cell repertoires in thyroid tissue and in blood from over 5 Graves' hyperthyroidism patients. Whether ophthalmopathy could be predicted prospectively was tested in an independent validation cohort made up of under 20 hyperthyroidism patients plus 17 patients who later progressed to ophthalmopathy. The paper reports TCR Vbeta CDR3 sequencing of 130 to 150 peripheral blood samples: 40 to 45 ophthalmopathy, over 70 hyperthyroidism and approximately 17 progressor patients. After blood sampling, hyperthyroidism patients were treated with methimazole at a starting dose of 30 mg daily, and ophthalmopathy patients were treated with high-dose intravenous methylprednisolone. To identify distinguishing TCR V-J signatures, a discovery cohort of 90 to 100 patients was used, comprising 43 with Graves' ophthalmopathy and 57 with stable Graves' hyperthyroidism.

Here is what the overall study found, with its caveats: No statistical method was used to set the sample size in advance, and investigators knew the group allocation. In validation, the model predicted progression to ophthalmopathy with roughly 66% sensitivity and 72% to 85% specificity, a median of roughly seven months before onset. In cross-validation, a model built on a 13 V-J signature told ophthalmopathy apart from stable hyperthyroidism with 87.88% sensitivity and about 81% specificity, and in testing the same model reached 80%/75%. Blood samples also contained most of the expanded thyroid clonotypes (frequency above 0.001), which suggests that blood repertoires may reflect thyroid immune responses.

This TCR derives from a man between 25 and 39 years old with Graves' ophthalmopathy. The sequencing sample was made of blood. The chain employs TRBV14 and TRBJ2-2; no D segment can be confidently identified. The DNA is as follows: TGTGCCAGCAGCCAAAACTCGCCCGGGGAGCTGTTTTTT. Protein translation: CASSQNSPGELFF.